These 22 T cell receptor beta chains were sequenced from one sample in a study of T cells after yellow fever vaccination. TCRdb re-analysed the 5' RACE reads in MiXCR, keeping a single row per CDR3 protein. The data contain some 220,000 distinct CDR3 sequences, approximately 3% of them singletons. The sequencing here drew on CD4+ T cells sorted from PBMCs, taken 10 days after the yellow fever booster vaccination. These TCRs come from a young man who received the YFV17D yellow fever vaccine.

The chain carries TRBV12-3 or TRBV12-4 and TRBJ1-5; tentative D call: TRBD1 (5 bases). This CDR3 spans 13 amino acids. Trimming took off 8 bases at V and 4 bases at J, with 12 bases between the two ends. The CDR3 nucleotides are TGTGCCAGCTTACGGGGCCTGAATCAGCCCCAGCATTTT. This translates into CASLRGLNQPQHF.

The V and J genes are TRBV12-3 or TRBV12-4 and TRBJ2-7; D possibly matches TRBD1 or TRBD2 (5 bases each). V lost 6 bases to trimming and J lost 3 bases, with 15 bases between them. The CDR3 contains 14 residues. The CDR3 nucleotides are TGTGCCAGCAGAAGCCGGGACGGAGTCTACGAGCAGTACTTC. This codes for CASRSRDGVYEQYF.

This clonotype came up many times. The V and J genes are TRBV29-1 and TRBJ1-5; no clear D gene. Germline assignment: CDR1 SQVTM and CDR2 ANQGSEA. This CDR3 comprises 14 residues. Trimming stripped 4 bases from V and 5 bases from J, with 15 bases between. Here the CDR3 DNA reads TGCAGCGTTGCTGGGAGCGGGAAGGATCAGCCCCAGCATTTT. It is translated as CSVAGSGKDQPQHF.

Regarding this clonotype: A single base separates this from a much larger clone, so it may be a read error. CDR3 amino acids: CASCLADSVEQFF. The CDR3 DNA reads TGTGCCAGCTGTCTAGCGGATTCGGTTGAGCAGTTCTTC. This rearrangement joins TRBV7-7 to TRBJ2-1; 7 bases are a match to TRBD2. CDR3 size: 13 residues. Germline CDR1 SSHAT, CDR2 FNYEAQ (reference sequence). V dropped 8 bases and J dropped 9; count of bases not matched to a gene: 10.

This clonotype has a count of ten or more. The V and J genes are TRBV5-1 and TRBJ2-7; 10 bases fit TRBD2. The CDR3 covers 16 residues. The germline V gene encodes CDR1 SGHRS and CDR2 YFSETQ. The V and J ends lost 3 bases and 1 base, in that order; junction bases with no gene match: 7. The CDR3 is CASSSGSGGPSYEQYF. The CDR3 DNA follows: TGCGCCAGCAGCTCGGGTAGCGGGGGGCCTTCCTACGAGCAGTACTTC.

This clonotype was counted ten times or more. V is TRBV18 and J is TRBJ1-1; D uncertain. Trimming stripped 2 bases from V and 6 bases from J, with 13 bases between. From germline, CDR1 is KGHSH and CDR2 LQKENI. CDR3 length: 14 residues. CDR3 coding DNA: TGTGCCAGCTCACCAGGAGGTGGAGGACCTGAAGCTTTCTTT. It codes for CASSPGGGGPEAFF.

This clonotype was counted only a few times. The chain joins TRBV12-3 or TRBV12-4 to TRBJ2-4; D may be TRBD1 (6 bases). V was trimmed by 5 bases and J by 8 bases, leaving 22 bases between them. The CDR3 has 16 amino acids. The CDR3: CASSPPLRGAGDIQYF. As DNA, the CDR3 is TGTGCCAGCAGTCCACCCCTTAGAGGGGCAGGGGACATTCAGTACTTC.

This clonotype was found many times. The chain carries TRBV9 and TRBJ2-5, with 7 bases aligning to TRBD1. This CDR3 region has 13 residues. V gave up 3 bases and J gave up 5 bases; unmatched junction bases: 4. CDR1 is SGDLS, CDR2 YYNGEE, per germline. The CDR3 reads CASSGQGRETQYF. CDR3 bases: TGTGCCAGCAGCGGACAGGGACGCGAGACCCAGTACTTC.

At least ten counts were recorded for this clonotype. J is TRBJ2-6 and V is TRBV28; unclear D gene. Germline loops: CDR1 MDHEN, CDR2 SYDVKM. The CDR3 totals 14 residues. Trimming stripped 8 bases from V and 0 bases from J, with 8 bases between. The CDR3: CASHSSSGANVLTF. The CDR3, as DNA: TGTGCCAGCCACTCGAGCTCTGGGGCCAACGTCCTGACTTTC.

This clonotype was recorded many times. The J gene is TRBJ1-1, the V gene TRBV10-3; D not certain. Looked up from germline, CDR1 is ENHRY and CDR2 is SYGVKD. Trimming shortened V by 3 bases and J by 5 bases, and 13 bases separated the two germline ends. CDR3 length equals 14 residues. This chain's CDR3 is CAISEQLGGTEAFF. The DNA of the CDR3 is TGTGCCATCAGTGAACAATTGGGAGGGACTGAAGCTTTCTTT.

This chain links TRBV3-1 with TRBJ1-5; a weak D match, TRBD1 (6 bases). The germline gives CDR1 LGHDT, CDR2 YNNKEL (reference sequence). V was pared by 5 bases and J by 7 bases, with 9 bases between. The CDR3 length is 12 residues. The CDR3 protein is CASSDGQQPQHF. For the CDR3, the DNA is TGTGCCAGCAGCGACGGACAGCAGCCCCAGCATTTT.

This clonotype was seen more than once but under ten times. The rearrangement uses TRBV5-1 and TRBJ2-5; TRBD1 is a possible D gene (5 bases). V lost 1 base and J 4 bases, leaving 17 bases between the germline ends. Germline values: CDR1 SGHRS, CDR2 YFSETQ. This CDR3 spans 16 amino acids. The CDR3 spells CASSLSSPPRGETQYF. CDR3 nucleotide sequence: TGCGCCAGCAGCTTGTCCAGTCCGCCAAGGGGAGAGACCCAGTACTTC.

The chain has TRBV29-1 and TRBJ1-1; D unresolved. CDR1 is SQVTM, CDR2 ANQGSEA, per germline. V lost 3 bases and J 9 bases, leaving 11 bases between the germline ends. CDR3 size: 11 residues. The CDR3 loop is CSVERRTKAFF. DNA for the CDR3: TGCAGCGTTGAGAGGCGAACAAAAGCTTTCTTT.

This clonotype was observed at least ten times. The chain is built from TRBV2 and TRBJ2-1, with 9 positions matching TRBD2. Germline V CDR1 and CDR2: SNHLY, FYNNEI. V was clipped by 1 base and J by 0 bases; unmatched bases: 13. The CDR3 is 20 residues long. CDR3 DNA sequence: TGTGCCAGCAGTGAAGGACTAGCGGTAATGGGGAGGAGCTCCTACAATGAGCAGTTCTTC. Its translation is CASSEGLAVMGRSSYNEQFF.

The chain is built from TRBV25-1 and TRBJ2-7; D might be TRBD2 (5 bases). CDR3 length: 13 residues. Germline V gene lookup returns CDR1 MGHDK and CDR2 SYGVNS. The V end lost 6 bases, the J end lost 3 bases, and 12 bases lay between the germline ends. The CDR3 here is CASREATRYEQYF. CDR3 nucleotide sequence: TGTGCCAGCAGGGAGGCCACTCGCTACGAGCAGTACTTC.

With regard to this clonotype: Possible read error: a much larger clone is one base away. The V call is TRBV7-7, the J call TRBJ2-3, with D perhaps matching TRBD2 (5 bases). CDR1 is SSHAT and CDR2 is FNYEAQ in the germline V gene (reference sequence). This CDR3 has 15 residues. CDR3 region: CASSLRPAGTDKQYF. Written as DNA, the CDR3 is TGTGCCAGCAGCTTAAGGCCGGCGGGCACAGATAAGCAGTATTTT.

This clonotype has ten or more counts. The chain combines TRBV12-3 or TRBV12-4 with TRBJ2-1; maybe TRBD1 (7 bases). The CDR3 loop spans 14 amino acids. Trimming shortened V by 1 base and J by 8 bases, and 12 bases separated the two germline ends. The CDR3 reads CASSLGQGGDEQFF. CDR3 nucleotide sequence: TGTGCCAGCAGTTTAGGGCAGGGGGGAGATGAGCAGTTCTTC.

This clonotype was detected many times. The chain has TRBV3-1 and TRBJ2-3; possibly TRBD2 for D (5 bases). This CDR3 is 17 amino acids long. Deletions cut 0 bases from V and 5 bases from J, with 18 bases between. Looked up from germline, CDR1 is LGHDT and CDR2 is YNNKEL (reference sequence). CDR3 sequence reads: CASSQDLGIASGDTQYF. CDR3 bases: TGTGCCAGCAGCCAAGATCTCGGGATAGCTTCAGGAGATACGCAGTATTTT.

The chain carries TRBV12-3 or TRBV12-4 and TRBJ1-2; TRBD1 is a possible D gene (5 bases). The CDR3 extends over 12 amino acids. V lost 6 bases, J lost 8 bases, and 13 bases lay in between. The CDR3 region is CASSGGAWGYTF. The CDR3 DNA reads TGTGCCAGCAGCGGGGGAGCCTGGGGCTACACCTTC.

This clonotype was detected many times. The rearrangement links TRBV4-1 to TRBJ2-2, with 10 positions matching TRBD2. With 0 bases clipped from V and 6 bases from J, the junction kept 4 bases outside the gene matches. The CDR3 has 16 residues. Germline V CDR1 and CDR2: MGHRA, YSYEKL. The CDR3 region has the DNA TGCGCCAGCAGCCAAGAGGCACTAGCGGGGTCCGGGGAGCTGTTTTTT. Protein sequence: CASSQEALAGSGELFF.

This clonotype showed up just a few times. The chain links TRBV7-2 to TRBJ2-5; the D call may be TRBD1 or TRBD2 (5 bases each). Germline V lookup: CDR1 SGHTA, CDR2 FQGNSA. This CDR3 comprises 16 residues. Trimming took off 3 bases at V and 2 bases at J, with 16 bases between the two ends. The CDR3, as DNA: TGTGCCAGCAGCTTTGGTGGGGCGCGAGGGCAAGAGACCCAGTACTTC. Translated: CASSFGGARGQETQYF.

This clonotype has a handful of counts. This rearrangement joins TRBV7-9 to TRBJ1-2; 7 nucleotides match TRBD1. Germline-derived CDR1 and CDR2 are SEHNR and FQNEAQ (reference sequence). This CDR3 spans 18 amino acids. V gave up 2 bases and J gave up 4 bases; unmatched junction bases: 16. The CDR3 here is CASSLTVPRRGRGYGYTF. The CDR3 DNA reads TGTGCCAGCAGCTTAACAGTGCCCAGAAGGGGGCGCGGCTATGGCTACACCTTC.